This entry lists 28 T cell receptor beta chains sequenced from one sample in a study of shared clonotypes between healthy human individuals. Some clones are missing from TCRdb's copy, which holds only in-frame ones; the method was immunoSEQ multiplex PCR. The table shows approximately 500,000 clones, with 79% occurring only once. Sequenced material: PBMCs. These receptor sequences come from a woman aged 40 to 50 in good health. Some clones in this sample may be carry-over from other donors' samples.

The CDR3 nucleotides read TGTGCCACCAGACAGGCCGGCACCGGGGAGCTGTTTTTT. Translated, it gives CATRQAGTGELFF. The chain is built from TRBV19 and TRBJ2-2; maybe TRBD1 (6 bases). Germline V gives CDR1 LNHDA, CDR2 SQIVND (reference sequence). CDR3 size: 13 residues. Trimming pared 10 bases from V and 4 bases from J, leaving 13 bases between. Together with reference TRBV19 and TRBJ2-2, the CDR3 gives the full variable domain: DGGITQSPKYLFRKEGQNVTLSCEQNLNHDAMYWYRQDPGQGLRLIYYSQIVNDFQKGDIAEGYSVSREKKESFPLTVTSAQKNPTAFYLCATRQAGTGELFFGEGSRLTVL.

This clone was picked up a small number of times. The chain employs TRBV10-3 and TRBJ2-7; D perhaps matches TRBD2 (7 bases). Germline assignment: CDR1 ENHRY and CDR2 SYGVKD. Trimming shortened V by 3 bases and J by 3 bases, and 15 bases separated the two germline ends. CDR3 size: 15 residues. This chain's CDR3 is CAISEVRGPYYEQYF. CDR3 coding DNA: TGTGCCATCAGTGAAGTGCGGGGGCCCTACTACGAGCAGTACTTC.

The chain recombines TRBV19 with TRBJ1-5; D call uncertain. V lost 3 bases and J 7 bases, leaving 7 bases between the germline ends. The CDR3 sequence is 12 residues long. Germline CDR1 and CDR2: LNHDA and SQIVND (reference sequence). This chain's CDR3 is CASSIARQPQHF. CDR3 DNA: TGTGCCAGTAGTATCGCACGGCAGCCCCAGCATTTT.

The rearrangement joins TRBV10-1 to TRBJ2-1; 7 positions agree with TRBD2. This CDR3 comprises 15 residues. Germline assignment: CDR1 WNHNN and CDR2 SYGVQD (reference sequence). With 2 bases clipped from V and 6 bases from J, the junction kept 7 bases outside the gene matches. In DNA, the CDR3 is TGCGCCAGCAGTGAGGTACTAGCGAATATCAATGAGCAGTTCTTC. As protein: CASSEVLANINEQFF.

This clone came up a few times. The V call is TRBV4-1, the J call TRBJ1-1, with no clear D. Germline CDR1 is MGHRA and CDR2 is YSYEKL. V lost 1 base, J lost 5 bases, and 14 bases lay in between. This CDR3 region has 15 residues. The CDR3 DNA sequence: TGCGCCAGCAGCCAAGGCCCGGGTGTTAGAACTGAAGCTTTCTTT. Encoded protein: CASSQGPGVRTEAFF.

In its sample, this clone was seen many times. Other DNA sequences from this sample encode an identical CDR3 as well. The rearrangement uses TRBV5-1 and TRBJ1-1; D is undetermined. V was clipped by 0 bases and J by 1 base, with 10 bases between them. CDR1 and CDR2 (germline): SGHRS, YFSETQ. The CDR3 runs 15 residues. The CDR3 DNA reads TGCGCCAGCAGCTTGGGGCACCCTGGGAACACTGAAGCTTTCTTT. Encoded protein: CASSLGHPGNTEAFF.

This chain links TRBV5-4 with TRBJ2-2; 7 bases align to TRBD2. The germline V gene encodes CDR1 SGHNT and CDR2 YYREEE (reference sequence). Losses at the gene ends were 3 bases for V and 5 bases for J; bases not matched to a gene: 7. The CDR3 sequence is 15 residues long. In nucleotides, the CDR3 is TGTGCCAGCAGCTCCGACGGGAGGCGTACCGGGGAGCTGTTTTTT. As protein: CASSSDGRRTGELFF.

The rearrangement joins TRBV18 to TRBJ2-7; the D is unclear. The CDR3 is 14 residues long. Per the germline V gene, CDR1 is KGHSH and CDR2 is LQKENI. Deletions cut 1 base from V and 0 bases from J, with 7 bases between. CDR3 nucleotides: TGTGCCAGCTCACCACGGCCGAACTCCTACGAGCAGTACTTC. Translation: CASSPRPNSYEQYF.

This clone was counted once. V and J are TRBV27 and TRBJ2-1; 9 bases align to TRBD1. CDR3 length: 16 amino acids. Germline V lookup: CDR1 MNHEY, CDR2 SMNVEV (reference sequence). V shed 5 bases, J shed 2 bases, and the junction held 7 bases outside the gene matches. The CDR3 DNA reads as TGTGCCAGCAGTCCGCGGGGACAGGGACCCTACAATGAGCAGTTCTTC. Translated: CASSPRGQGPYNEQFF.

The rearrangement uses TRBV4-2 and TRBJ1-2; D not resolved. Germline lookup yields CDR1 LGHNA and CDR2 YNFKEQ. The ends were cut back, 5 bases at V and 0 bases at J, with 10 bases in the middle. The CDR3 spans 14 residues. The CDR3 nucleotides read TGTGCCAGCAGCTTAGCAGCCTCTAACTATGGCTACACCTTC. It yields the protein CASSLAASNYGYTF.

The chain combines TRBV28 with TRBJ2-5, with a weak D call TRBD1 (6 bases). The DNA end lines up better with TRBJ2-7; the J call may be wrong. CDR3 length equals 13 residues. The germline V gene encodes CDR1 MDHEN and CDR2 SYDVKM. This CDR3 is CASRRGSAYEQYF. The CDR3, as DNA: TGTGCCAGTAGAAGGGGGAGCGCCTACGAGCAGTACTTC.

The rearrangement links TRBV15 to TRBJ2-2; D call uncertain. The CDR3 is made up of 16 amino acids. Trimming stripped 1 base from V and 5 bases from J, with 14 bases between. The germline gives CDR1 LNHNV, CDR2 YYDKDF (reference sequence). CDR3 sequence reads: CATSRGGLLGTGELFF. CDR3 nucleotide sequence: TGTGCCACCAGCAGAGGGGGTTTACTCGGGACCGGGGAGCTGTTTTTT.

The chain links TRBV7-2 to TRBJ2-1; TRBD2 is a possible D gene (5 bases). In germline, CDR1 is SGHTA, CDR2 FQGNSA. Trimming left V 1 base short and J 8 bases short, with 12 bases between. The CDR3 spans 14 residues. The CDR3 DNA reads TGTGCCAGCAGCTTAGGACTACATTCCGATGAGCAGTTCTTC. It specifies CASSLGLHSDEQFF.

The rearrangement links TRBV7-9 to TRBJ1-3; 8 bases line up with TRBD1. The germline V gene has CDR1 SEHNR and CDR2 FQNEAQ (reference sequence). The CDR3 is made up of 15 amino acids. The J segment lost 0 bases and the V segment lost 5 bases, leaving 3 bases of the junction unmatched. CDR3 in amino acids: CASSADRVSGNTIYF. The CDR3 bases are TGTGCCAGCAGCGCGGACAGGGTCTCTGGAAACACCATATATTTT.

This chain links TRBV6-1 with TRBJ1-2; no definite D call. In germline, CDR1 is MNHNS, CDR2 SASEGT. With 2 bases removed from V and 6 bases from J, the gap between germline ends came to 19 bases. The CDR3 is 16 residues long. CDR3 bases: TGTGCCAGCAGTGAATCGACCGCCGGAAAGTGGGATGGCTACACCTTC. Translated: CASSESTAGKWDGYTF.

With respect to this clone: Its ends do not fully match the called genes, so a read error is possible. The sample carries other DNA sequences with the same CDR3. The rearrangement uses TRBV6-1 and TRBJ1-2; D unclear. The germline CDR1 and CDR2 sequences are MNHNS and SASEGT. The CDR3 loop spans 14 amino acids. The CDR3 reads CASSEILTNYGYTF. The CDR3 bases are TGCGCCAGCAGTGAAATCCTCACTAACTATGGCTACACCTTC.

On this clone: A far larger clone is one base from this, pointing to a likely read error. The J gene is TRBJ2-7, the V gene TRBV4-2; D is unclear. Germline V gene data show CDR1 as LGHNA and CDR2 as YNFKEQ. With 1 base removed from V and 3 bases from J, the gap between germline ends came to 13 bases. This CDR3 comprises 15 residues. The CDR3 region is CASSQAAVGGYEQYF. Written as DNA, the CDR3 is TGTGCCAGCAGCCAAGCGGCCGTAGGCGGCTACGAGCAGTACTTC.

For this clone: With a much larger clone just one base away, this may be a read error. V and J are TRBV6-1 and TRBJ2-3; possibly TRBD2 for D (6 bases). V lost 6 bases and J lost 2, with 6 bases in between. The CDR3 spans 12 residues. CDR1 and CDR2 from the germline V gene are MNHNS and SASEGT. Here the CDR3 reads CASRDYTDTQYF. In nucleotides, the CDR3 is TGTGCCAGCAGGGACTACACAGATACGCAGTATTTT.

The rearrangement uses TRBV28 and TRBJ1-2; unclear D gene. V lost 4 bases, J lost 5 bases, and 17 bases lay in between. The CDR3 extends over 15 amino acids. The germline V gene has CDR1 MDHEN and CDR2 SYDVKM. CDR3 residues: CASSSTTLELYGYTF. The CDR3 nucleotides are TGTGCCAGCAGTTCCACCACTCTCGAATTGTATGGCTACACCTTC.

Remarks on this clone: Other DNA variants within this sample encode the same CDR3. The chain carries TRBV2 and TRBJ1-1, with D possibly TRBD1 on 5 matching bases. CDR3 length: 14 residues. The germline CDR1 and CDR2 sequences are SNHLY and FYNNEI. Trimming took off 3 bases at V and 5 bases at J, with 13 bases between the two ends. In DNA form, the CDR3 reads TGTGCCAGCAGTGAGGAGGGGCGGGGGACTGAAGCTTTCTTT. Residues: CASSEEGRGTEAFF.

V usage is TRBV6-1 and J usage is TRBJ2-6, with 8 bases that match TRBD1. V was pared by 2 bases and J by 0 bases, with 9 bases of the junction left unmatched. The germline gives CDR1 MNHNS, CDR2 SASEGT. CDR3 length: 19 amino acids. The CDR3 is CASSEYSGTGLSGANVLTF. In nucleotides, the CDR3 is TGTGCCAGCAGTGAATACTCCGGGACAGGACTCTCTGGGGCCAACGTCCTGACTTTC.

The rearrangement uses TRBV19 and TRBJ2-3, with D unresolved. Looked up from germline, CDR1 is LNHDA and CDR2 is SQIVND (reference sequence). V lost 3 bases, J lost 2 bases, and 12 bases lay in between. CDR3 size: 15 residues. The CDR3 protein is CASSIGRSLTDTQYF. The CDR3 DNA follows: TGTGCCAGTAGTATTGGTCGCTCGCTCACAGATACGCAGTATTTT.

The V and J genes are TRBV6-5 and TRBJ2-7; TRBD1 agrees at 9 bases. The germline V gene has CDR1 MNHEY and CDR2 SVGAGI. Trimming removed 6 bases from V and 7 bases from J; junction bases left unmatched: 7. This CDR3 contains 13 residues. The CDR3 nucleotides read TGTGCCAGCAGCTCCGGGACAGGGTGGGAGCAGTACTTC. Protein sequence: CASSSGTGWEQYF.

The genes are TRBV5-4 and TRBJ2-3, with TRBD1 matching over 10 bases. This CDR3 contains 15 residues. CDR1 SGHNT and CDR2 YYREEE come from the germline V gene (reference sequence). Trimming at V came to 6 bases and at J to 4 bases, leaving 8 bases not matched to a gene. The CDR3 sequence: CASTPLTGGADTQYF. DNA of the CDR3: TGTGCCAGCACCCCACTGACAGGGGGCGCAGATACGCAGTATTTT.

For the CDR3, the DNA is TGCGCCAGCAGCCAAGATCGAGGAGACCGCGAGCAGTACTTC. Translation gives CASSQDRGDREQYF. The chain combines TRBV4-1 with TRBJ2-7; D uncertain. From germline, CDR1 is MGHRA and CDR2 YSYEKL. V lost 0 bases and J lost 6, with 12 bases in between. The CDR3 is 14 amino acids.

The chain couples TRBV10-1 to TRBJ2-2, with unresolved D. From germline, CDR1 is WNHNN and CDR2 SYGVQD (reference sequence). The CDR3 extends over 14 amino acids. V gave up 6 bases and J gave up 3 bases, with 11 bases separating them. CDR3 bases: TGCGCCAGCAGAGCCAATTCCGACACCGGGGAGCTGTTTTTT. Protein sequence: CASRANSDTGELFF.

This sequence joins TRBV7-2 and TRBJ2-5; D is perhaps TRBD2 (6 bases). This CDR3 comprises 13 residues. Germline CDR1 is SGHTA and CDR2 is FQGNSA. Trimming cost V 5 bases and J 5 bases, with 12 bases left between them. The CDR3 sequence: CASSRGRGETQYF. For the CDR3, the DNA is TGTGCCAGCAGCAGGGGTCGGGGGGAGACCCAGTACTTC. The whole variable domain, remainder taken from reference TRBV7-2 and TRBJ2-5, is GAGVSQSPSNKVTEKGKDVELRCDPISGHTALYWYRQSLGQGLEFLIYFQGNSAPDKSGLPSDRFSAERTGGSVSTLTIQRTQQEDSAVYLCASSRGRGETQYFGPGTRLLVL.

V usage is TRBV5-6 and J usage is TRBJ2-4, with D tentatively TRBD1 (6 bases). The CDR3 has 16 amino acids. Germline V lookup: CDR1 SGHDT, CDR2 YYEEEE. V was pared by 4 bases and J by 0 bases, with 14 bases between. The CDR3 protein is CASSPPTGLAKNIQYF. The DNA for the CDR3 is TGTGCCAGCAGCCCTCCGACAGGTCTAGCCAAAAACATTCAGTACTTC.